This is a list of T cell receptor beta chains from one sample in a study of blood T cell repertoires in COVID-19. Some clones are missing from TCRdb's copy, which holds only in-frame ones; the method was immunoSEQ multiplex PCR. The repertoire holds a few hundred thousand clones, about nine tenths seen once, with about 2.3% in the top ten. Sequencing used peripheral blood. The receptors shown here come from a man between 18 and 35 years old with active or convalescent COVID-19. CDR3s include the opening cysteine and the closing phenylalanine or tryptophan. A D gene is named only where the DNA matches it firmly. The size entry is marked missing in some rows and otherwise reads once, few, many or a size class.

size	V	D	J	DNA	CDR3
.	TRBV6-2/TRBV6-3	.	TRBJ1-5	TGTGCCAGCAGTTACGACAGGAACAATCAGCCCCAGCATTTT	CASSYDRNNQPQHF
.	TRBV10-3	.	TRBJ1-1	TGTGCCATCAGTTTACAGGGTGTTGAAGCTTTCTTT	CAISLQGVEAFF
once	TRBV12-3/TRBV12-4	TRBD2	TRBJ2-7	TGTGCCAGCAGTTCGGGAGGGGAGCAGTACTTC	CASSSGGEQYF
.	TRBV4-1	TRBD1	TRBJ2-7	TGCGCCAGCAGCCAGAAGGGGACAGGGGGCTACGAGCAGTACTTC	CASSQKGTGGYEQYF
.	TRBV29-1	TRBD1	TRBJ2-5	TGCAGCGTTGGTGAGACAGGGGGCGGGGAGACCCAGTACTTC	CSVGETGGGETQYF
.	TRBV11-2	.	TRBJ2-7	TGTGCCAGCAGCTATAACCTTGGTCCACTAGCCATCAACTACGAGCAGTACTTC	CASSYNLGPLAINYEQYF
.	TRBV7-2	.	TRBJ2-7	TGTGCCAGCAGCTTATTGGTTCGGTACGAGCAGTACTTC	CASSLLVRYEQYF
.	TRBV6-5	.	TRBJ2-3	TGTGCCAGCAGTCTTCTCAACAGAGATACGCAGTATTTT	CASSLLNRDTQYF
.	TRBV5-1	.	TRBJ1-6	TGCGCCAGCAGCTGGGCGGGACTCTCTGGGGAGACCCTCCACTTT	CASSWAGLSGETLHF
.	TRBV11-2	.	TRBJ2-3	TGTGCCAGCAGCTTGTCAGGGTCCCAGGCTACGCAGTATTTT	CASSLSGSQATQYF
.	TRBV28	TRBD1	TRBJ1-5	TGTGCCAGCAAGATTGGGGCAGGGGGATATAGCAATCAGCCCCAGCATTTT	CASKIGAGGYSNQPQHF
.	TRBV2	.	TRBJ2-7	TGTGCCAGCCGGGTCAGATCCCTCTACGAGCAGTACTTC	CASRVRSLYEQYF
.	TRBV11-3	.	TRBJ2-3	TGTGCCAGCAGCTTTGGGGGCGGGGGACCCACAGATACGCAGTATTTT	CASSFGGGGPTDTQYF
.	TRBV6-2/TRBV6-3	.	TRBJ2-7	TGTGCCAGCAGTTACTCGGAGCAGGGAGGAACTGGGCACTACGAGCAGTACTTC	CASSYSEQGGTGHYEQYF
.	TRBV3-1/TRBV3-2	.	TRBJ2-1	TGTGCCAGCAGTCAAAGAGGCCCAGGGGATGGGGATGAGCAGTTCTTC	CASSQRGPGDGDEQFF
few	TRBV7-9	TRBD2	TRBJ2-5	TGTGCCAGCAGCCCAACGACTAGCCTTGAGACCCAGTACTTC	CASSPTTSLETQYF
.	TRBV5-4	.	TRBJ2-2	TGTGCCAGCAGCCCTCAGGGCACCGGGGAGCTGTTTTTT	CASSPQGTGELFF
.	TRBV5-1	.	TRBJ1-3	TGCGCCAGCAGCTTTGGGGCCACGGACACCATATATTTT	CASSFGATDTIYF
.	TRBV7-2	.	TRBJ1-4	TGTGCCAGCAGCTTAGCTGCAGGGGCAACTAATGAAAAACTGTTTTTT	CASSLAAGATNEKLFF
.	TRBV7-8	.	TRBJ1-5	TGTGCCAGCAGCTTATCCTCACCTCAGGGGCCCTTAGCGTATAGCAATCAGCCCCAGCATTTT	CASSLSSPQGPLAYSNQPQHF
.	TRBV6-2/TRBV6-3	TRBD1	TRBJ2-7	TGTGCCAGCAGTCGCCCGGACAGGCGCGACGAGCAGTACTTC	CASSRPDRRDEQYF
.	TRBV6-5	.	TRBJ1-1	TGTGCCAGCAGTTACTCTCGGGACATGCAAAACACTGAAGCTTTCTTT	CASSYSRDMQNTEAFF
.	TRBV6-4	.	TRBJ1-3	TGTGCCAGCAGTGCAGGGGTTGGAAACACCATATATTTT	CASSAGVGNTIYF
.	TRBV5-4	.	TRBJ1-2	TGTGCCAGCAGCCGCAGACAGTCAGTAGCTAACTATGGCTACACCTTC	CASSRRQSVANYGYTF
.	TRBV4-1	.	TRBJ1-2	TGCGCCAGCAGCCAAAGAAGCGCCCCCCCGGCAGGGGAATCTAAAGGCTACACCTTC	CASSQRSAPPAGESKGYTF
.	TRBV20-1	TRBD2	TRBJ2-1	TGCAGTGCCAGACTAGCGCGGGAGCAGTTCTTC	CSARLAREQFF
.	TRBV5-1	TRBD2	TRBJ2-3	TGCGCCAGCAGCGTTAGCGGGAGGATAAGCACAGATACGCAGTATTTT	CASSVSGRISTDTQYF
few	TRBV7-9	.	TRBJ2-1	TGTGCCAGCAGGGGCCAGGGTGGCACCTACAATGAGCAGTTCTTC	CASRGQGGTYNEQFF
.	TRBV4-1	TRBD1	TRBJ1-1	TGCGCCAGCAGCCACTTACAGGGGGCCTACACTGAAGCTTTCTTT	CASSHLQGAYTEAFF
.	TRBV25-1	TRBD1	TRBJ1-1	TGTGCCAGCAGTGAATCGGGGACAGGGGGGATGAACACTGAAGCTTTCTTT	CASSESGTGGMNTEAFF
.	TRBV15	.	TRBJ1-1	TGTGCCACCAGCAGAGATCCTAGGAACACTGAAGCTTTCTTT	CATSRDPRNTEAFF
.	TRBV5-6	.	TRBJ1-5	TGTGCCAGCAGCTTTGGTGCAGGGGTTCAGCCCCAGCATTTT	CASSFGAGVQPQHF
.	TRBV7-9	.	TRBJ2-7	TGTGCCAGCAGCCCTCGTTTACAGGGTCCCTACGAGCAGTACTTC	CASSPRLQGPYEQYF
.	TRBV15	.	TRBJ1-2	TGTGCCACCAGCATAGGGGCAGCTCACTATGGCTACACCTTC	CATSIGAAHYGYTF
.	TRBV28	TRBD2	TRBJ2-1	TGTGCCAGCAGTGGCCCTAGCGGGAGAGCTTACAATGAGCAGTTCTTC	CASSGPSGRAYNEQFF
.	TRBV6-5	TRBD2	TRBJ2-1	TGTGCCAGCACAACCGGGGGGGGACTCCCGAATGAGCAGTTCTTC	CASTTGGGLPNEQFF
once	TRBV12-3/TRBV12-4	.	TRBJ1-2	TGTGCCAGCAGTTTATGGGCAGGGGAAGGCTACACCTTC	CASSLWAGEGYTF
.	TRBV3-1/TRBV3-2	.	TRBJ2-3	TGTGCCAGCAGCCAAGATTTGGCGGGGTGGGGAACAGATACGCAGTATTTT	CASSQDLAGWGTDTQYF
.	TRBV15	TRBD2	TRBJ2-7	TGTGCCACCAGCAGAGGGACTAGCGGCTACGAGCAGTACTTC	CATSRGTSGYEQYF
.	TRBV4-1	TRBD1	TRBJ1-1	TGCGCCAGCAGCGCGCCGGGACAGGGTGTTCAGAGGAACACTGAAGCTTTCTTT	CASSAPGQGVQRNTEAFF
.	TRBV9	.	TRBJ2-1	TGTGCCAGCAGCGTAGGCGCGGATTTTTACAATGAGCAGTTCTTC	CASSVGADFYNEQFF
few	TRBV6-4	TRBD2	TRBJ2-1	TGTGCCAGCAGTGACGAGATTAGCGGGGGAAATGAGCAGTTCTTC	CASSDEISGGNEQFF
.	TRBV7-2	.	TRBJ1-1	TGTGCCAGCAGCTTAAACAGAAATGAAGCTTTCTTT	CASSLNRNEAFF
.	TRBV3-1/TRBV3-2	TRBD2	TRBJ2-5	TGTGCCAGCAGCCAGGGATCGGGGGGGAAAGAGACCCAGTACTTC	CASSQGSGGKETQYF
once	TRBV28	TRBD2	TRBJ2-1	TGTGCCAGCAGTGCTGCGGGACTAGCGAGAAATGAGCAGTTCTTC	CASSAAGLARNEQFF